This T cell receptor beta chain appears in the sequencing data of a study of T-cell memory formation after mild COVID-19. Study overall: TCR clusters were mostly donor specific. The study, taken as a whole, reports: A second wave expanding day 15 to 37 was CD4+-biased; contracting clones were balanced. The appearance of some responding clones in pre-infection memory suggested that cross-reactive memory joined.

The authors produced TCR alpha and TCR beta cDNA libraries with sample barcodes and UMIs by 5'RACE using constant-segment primers. MiXCR was run by TCRdb on the 5' RACE reads, yielding one entry per CDR3 protein. The sample lists about 400,000 distinct CDR3 sequences; 24% were seen once. The CDR3 loop spans 14 amino acids. V shed 10 bases, J shed 6 bases, and the junction held 10 bases outside the gene matches. Germline-derived CDR1 and CDR2 are SEHNR and FQNEAQ (reference sequence). As regards this clonotype: As yet, its antigen is unknown.

The chain links TRBV7-9 to TRBJ1-5; 9 bases agree with TRBD1. This TCR was recovered from an adult woman who had mild COVID-19 (a few samples of this study predate the infection). Cell type and time point are not known. The sequencing input was PBMCs or a T cell subset sorted from them (not recorded which). CDR3 residues: CAIVQGASGQPQHF. CDR3 DNA sequence: TGTGCCATCGTACAGGGGGCTTCGGGTCAGCCCCAGCATTTT.